Described below is a single TCR beta chain sequence and its context. Its antigen is not known. The CDR3 sequence is 20 residues long. The ends lost 5 bases at V and 2 bases at J; junction bases unmatched: 23. Germline values: CDR1 LNHNV, CDR2 YYDKDF (reference sequence). From CD4+ cells came CD45RA+ naive and CD45RA-negative memory subsets. These data belong to a study of shared clonotypes between healthy human individuals. Findings and caveats of the study: Clonotypes shared by all four donors outscored non-shared clonotypes in generation probability.

At deep level, the assay was performed. Method: immunoSEQ multiplex PCR; TCRdb's copy keeps in-frame clones and lacks some. Of 2 million to 2.5 million clones in the sample, more than 85% are singletons; the top ten hold 0.39%. The chain combines TRBV15 with TRBJ2-7, with TRBD2 matching over 8 bases. Sequenced sample: naive CD4+ T cells from PBMCs. Regarding subset: CD45RA+ positively selected. The receptor was isolated from a man aged 18 to 29 in good health. Some clones in this sample may be carry-over from other donors' samples. This chain's CDR3 is CATSRRTEPVAGGTTYEQYF. CDR3 DNA: TGTGCCACCAGCCGCCGGACGGAGCCCGTCGCGGGAGGCACTACCTACGAGCAGTACTTC.